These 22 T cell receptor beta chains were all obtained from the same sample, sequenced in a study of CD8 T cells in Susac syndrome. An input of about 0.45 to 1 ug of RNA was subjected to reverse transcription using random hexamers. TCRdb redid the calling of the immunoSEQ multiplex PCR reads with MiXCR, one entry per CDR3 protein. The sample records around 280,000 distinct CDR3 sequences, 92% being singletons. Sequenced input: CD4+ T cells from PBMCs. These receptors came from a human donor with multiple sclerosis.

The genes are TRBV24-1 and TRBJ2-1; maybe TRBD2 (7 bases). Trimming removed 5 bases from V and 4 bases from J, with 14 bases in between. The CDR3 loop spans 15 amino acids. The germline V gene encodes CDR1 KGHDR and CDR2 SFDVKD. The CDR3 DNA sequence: TGTGCCACCAGTGTCGGAGGGGGGGGGTACAATGAGCAGTTCTTC. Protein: CATSVGGGGYNEQFF.

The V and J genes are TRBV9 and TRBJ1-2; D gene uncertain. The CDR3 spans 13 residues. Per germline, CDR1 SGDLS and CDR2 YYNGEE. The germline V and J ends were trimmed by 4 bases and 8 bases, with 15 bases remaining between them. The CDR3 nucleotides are TGTGCCAGCAGCCTGTCTCAATTCGGAGGCTACACCTTC. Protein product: CASSLSQFGGYTF.

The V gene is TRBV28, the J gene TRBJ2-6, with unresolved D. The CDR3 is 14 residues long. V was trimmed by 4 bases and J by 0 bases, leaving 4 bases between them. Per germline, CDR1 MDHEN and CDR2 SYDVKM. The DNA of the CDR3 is TGTGCCAGCAGTTCGACCTCTGGGGCCAACGTCCTGACTTTC. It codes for CASSSTSGANVLTF. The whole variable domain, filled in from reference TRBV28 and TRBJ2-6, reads DVKVTQSSRYLVKRTGEKVFLECVQDMDHENMFWYRQDPGLGLRLIYFSYDVKMKEKGDIPEGYSVSREKKERFSLILESASTNQTSMYLCASSSTSGANVLTFGAGSRLTVL.

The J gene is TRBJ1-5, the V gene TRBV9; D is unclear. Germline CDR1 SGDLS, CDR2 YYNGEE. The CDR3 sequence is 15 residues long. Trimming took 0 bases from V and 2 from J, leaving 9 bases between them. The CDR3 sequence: CASSVAGNGNQPQHF. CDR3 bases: TGTGCCAGCAGCGTAGCGGGAAATGGCAATCAGCCCCAGCATTTT. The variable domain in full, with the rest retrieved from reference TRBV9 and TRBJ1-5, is DSGVTQTPKHLITATGQRVTLRCSPRSGDLSVYWYQQSLDQGLQFLIQYYNGEERAKGNILERFSAQQFPDLHSELNLSSLELGDSALYFCASSVAGNGNQPQHFGDGTRLSIL.

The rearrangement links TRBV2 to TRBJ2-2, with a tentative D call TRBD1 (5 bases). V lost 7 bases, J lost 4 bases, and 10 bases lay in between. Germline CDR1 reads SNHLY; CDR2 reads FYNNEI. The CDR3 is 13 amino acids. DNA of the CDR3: TGTGCCAGCACCAGGGAAGGCACCGGGGAGCTGTTTTTT. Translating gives CASTREGTGELFF.

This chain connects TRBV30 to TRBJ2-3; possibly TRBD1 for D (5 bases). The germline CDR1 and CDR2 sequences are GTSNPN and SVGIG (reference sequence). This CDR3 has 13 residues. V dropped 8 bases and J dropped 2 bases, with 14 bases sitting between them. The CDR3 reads CAGRQIFTDTQYF. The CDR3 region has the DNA TGTGCCGGACGACAGATTTTCACAGATACGCAGTATTTT.

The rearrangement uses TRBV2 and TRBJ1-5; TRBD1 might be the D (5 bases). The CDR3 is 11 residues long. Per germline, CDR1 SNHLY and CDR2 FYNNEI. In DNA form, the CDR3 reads TGTGGAGCCGGCGGGGGGCAGCCCCAGCATTTT. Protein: CGAGGGQPQHF.

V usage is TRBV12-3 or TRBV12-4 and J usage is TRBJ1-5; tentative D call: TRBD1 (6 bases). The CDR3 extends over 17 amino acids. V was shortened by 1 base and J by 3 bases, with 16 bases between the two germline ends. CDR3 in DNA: TGTGCCAGCAGTTTAGGGGGACCCGGGGGCCCCAATCAGCCCCAGCATTTT. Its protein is CASSLGGPGGPNQPQHF.

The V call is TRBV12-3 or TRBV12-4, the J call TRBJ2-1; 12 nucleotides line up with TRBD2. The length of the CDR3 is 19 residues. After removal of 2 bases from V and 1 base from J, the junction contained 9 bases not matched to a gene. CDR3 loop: CASSLIRLAGDPSYNEQFF. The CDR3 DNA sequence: TGTGCCAGCAGTTTAATTAGACTAGCGGGAGACCCGTCCTACAATGAGCAGTTCTTC.

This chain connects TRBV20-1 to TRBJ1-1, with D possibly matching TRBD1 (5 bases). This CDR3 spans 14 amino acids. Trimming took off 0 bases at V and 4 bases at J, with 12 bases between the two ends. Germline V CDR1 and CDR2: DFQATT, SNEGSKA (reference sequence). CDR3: CSAREGSGRTEAFF. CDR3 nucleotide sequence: TGCAGTGCTAGAGAAGGATCGGGGCGCACTGAAGCTTTCTTT.

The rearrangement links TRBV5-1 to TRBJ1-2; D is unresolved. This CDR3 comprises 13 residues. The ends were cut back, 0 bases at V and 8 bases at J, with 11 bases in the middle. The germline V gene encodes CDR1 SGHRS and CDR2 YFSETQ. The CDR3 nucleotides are TGCGCCAGCAGCTTGGGAGGACCAAGGGGCTACACCTTC. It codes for CASSLGGPRGYTF. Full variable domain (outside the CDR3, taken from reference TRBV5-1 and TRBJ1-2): KAGVTQTPRYLIKTRGQQVTLSCSPISGHRSVSWYQQTPGQGLQFLFEYFSETQRNKGNFPGRFSGRQFSNSRSEMNVSTLELGDSALYLCASSLGGPRGYTFGSGTRLTVV.

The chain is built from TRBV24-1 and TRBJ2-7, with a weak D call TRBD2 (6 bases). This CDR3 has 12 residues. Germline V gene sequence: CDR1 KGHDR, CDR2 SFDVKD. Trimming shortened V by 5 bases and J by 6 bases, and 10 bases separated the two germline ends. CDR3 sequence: CATSARGTEQYF. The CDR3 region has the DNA TGTGCCACCAGTGCGCGCGGGACCGAGCAGTACTTC.

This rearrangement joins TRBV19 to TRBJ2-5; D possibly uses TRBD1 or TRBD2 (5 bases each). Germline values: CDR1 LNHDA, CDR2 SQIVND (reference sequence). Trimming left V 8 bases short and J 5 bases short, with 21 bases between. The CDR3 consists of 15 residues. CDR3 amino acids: CASAPGPPPRETQYF. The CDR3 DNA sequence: TGTGCCAGTGCTCCGGGACCTCCCCCTCGGGAGACCCAGTACTTC.

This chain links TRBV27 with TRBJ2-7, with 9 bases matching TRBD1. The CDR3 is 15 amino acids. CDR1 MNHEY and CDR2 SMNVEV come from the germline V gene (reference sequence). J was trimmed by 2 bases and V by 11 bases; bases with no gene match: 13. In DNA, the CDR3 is TGTGCCGTCTTTTGGGGGACAGGGATCACCTACGAGCAGTACTTC. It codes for CAVFWGTGITYEQYF.

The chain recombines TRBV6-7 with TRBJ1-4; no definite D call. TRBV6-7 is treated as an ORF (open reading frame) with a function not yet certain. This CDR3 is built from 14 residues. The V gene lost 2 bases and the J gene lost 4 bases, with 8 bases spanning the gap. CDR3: CASSYASCNEKLFF. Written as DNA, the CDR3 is TGTGCCAGCAGTTACGCCAGCTGTAATGAAAAACTGTTTTTT.

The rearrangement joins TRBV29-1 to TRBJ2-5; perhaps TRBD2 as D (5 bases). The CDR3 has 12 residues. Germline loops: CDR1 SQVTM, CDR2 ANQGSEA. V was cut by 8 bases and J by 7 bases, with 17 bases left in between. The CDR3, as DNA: TGCAGCTTTCGGAACGCCGGAGGGACCCAGTACTTC. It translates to CSFRNAGGTQYF. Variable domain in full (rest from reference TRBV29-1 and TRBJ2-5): SAVISQKPSRDICQRGTSLTIQCQVDSQVTMMFWYRQQPGQSLTLIATANQGSEATYESGFVIDKFPISRPNLTFSTLTVSNMSPEDSSIYLCSFRNAGGTQYFGPGTRLLVL.

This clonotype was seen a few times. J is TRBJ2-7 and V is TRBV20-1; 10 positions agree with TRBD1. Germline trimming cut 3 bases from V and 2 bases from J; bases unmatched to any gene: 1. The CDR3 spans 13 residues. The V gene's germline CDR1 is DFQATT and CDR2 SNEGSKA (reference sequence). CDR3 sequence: CSASGQGAYEQYF. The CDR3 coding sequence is TGCAGTGCTAGTGGACAGGGGGCCTACGAGCAGTACTTC.

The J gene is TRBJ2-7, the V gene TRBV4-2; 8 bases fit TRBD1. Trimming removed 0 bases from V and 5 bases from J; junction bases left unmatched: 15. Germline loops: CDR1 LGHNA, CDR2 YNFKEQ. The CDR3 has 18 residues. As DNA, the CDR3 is TGTGCCAGCAGCCAAGATCCGTCCGACCGGGACAGGATCGACGAGCAGTACTTC. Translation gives CASSQDPSDRDRIDEQYF.

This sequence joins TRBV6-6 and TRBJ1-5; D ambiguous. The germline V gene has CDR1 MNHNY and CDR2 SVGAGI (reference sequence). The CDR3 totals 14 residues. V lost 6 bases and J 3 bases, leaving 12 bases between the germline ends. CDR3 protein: CASREDYPNQPQHF. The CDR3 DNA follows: TGTGCCAGCAGGGAAGATTATCCCAATCAGCCCCAGCATTTT.

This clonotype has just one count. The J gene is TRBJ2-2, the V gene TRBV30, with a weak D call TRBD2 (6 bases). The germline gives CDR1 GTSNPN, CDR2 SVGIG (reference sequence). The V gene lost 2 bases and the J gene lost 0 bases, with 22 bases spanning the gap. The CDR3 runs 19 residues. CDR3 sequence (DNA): TGTGCCTGGAGTTCCCCCGGGTATCAGGGACTTACGAACACCGGGGAGCTGTTTTTT. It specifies CAWSSPGYQGLTNTGELFF.

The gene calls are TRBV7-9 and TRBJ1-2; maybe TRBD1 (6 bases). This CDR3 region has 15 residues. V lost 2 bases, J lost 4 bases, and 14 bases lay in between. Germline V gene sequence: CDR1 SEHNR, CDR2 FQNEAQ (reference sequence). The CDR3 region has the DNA TGTGCCAGCAGCTTAAGTCGTGGGGGGCTCTATGGCTACACCTTC. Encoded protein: CASSLSRGGLYGYTF.

CDR3 protein: CASSDRVAANTGELFF. CDR3 nucleotides: TGTGCCAGCAGCGACAGGGTTGCCGCGAACACCGGGGAGCTGTTTTTT. V usage is TRBV7-2 and J usage is TRBJ2-2; 7 nucleotides agree with TRBD1. The V gene's germline CDR1 is SGHTA and CDR2 FQGNSA. The trim removed 5 bases at V and 0 bases at J, leaving 6 bases unmatched. The CDR3 extends over 16 amino acids.